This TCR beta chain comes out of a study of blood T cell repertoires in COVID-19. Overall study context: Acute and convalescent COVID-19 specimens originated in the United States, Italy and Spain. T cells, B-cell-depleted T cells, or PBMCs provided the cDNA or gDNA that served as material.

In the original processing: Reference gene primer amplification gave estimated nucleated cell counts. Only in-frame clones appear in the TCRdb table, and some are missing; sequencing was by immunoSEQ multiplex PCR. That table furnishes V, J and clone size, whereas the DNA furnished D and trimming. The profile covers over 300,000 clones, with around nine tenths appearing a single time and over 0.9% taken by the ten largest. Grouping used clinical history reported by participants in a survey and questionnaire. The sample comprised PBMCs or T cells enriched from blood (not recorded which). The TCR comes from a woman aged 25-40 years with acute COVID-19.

The CDR3 coding sequence is TGTGCCAGCAGTCCCGGTCCTTCTGGGCAGTACTTC. This translates into CASSPGPSGQYF. The chain joins TRBV3-1 (or the pseudogene TRBV3-2) to TRBJ2-7; no definite D call. The CDR3 length is 12 residues. From germline, CDR1 is LGHDT and CDR2 YNNKEL (reference sequence). V lost 6 bases and J lost 9, with 15 bases in between.